Listed here are 22 T cell receptor beta chains from one sample, sequenced in a study of shared clonotypes between healthy human individuals. The table came from immunoSEQ multiplex PCR; TCRdb's copy has only in-frame clones and leaves some out. The sample records 80,000 to 100,000 clones, 68% being singletons. Sequencing was carried out using memory CD8+ T cells sorted from blood. The sample's subset: CD45RO+ cells pooled with CCR7-negative TemRA cells. The receptor set was obtained from a man aged 25 to 40 in good health.

This chain connects TRBV5-8 to TRBJ1-1; D uncertain. The germline gives CDR1 SGHTS, CDR2 YDEGEE. V gave up 0 bases and J gave up 0 bases, with 6 bases separating them. The CDR3 is 14 amino acids. CDR3 sequence (DNA): TGTGCCAGCAGCTTGGTACGTCTGAACACTGAAGCTTTCTTT. Translation: CASSLVRLNTEAFF.

The chain combines TRBV7-2 with TRBJ2-7, with TRBD2 as a possible D gene (6 bases). This CDR3 has 13 residues. Germline V gene sequence: CDR1 SGHTA, CDR2 FQGNSA. V lost 4 bases, J lost 0 bases, and 7 bases lay in between. Written as DNA, the CDR3 is TGTGCCAGCAGCTCTAGCGACTCCTACGAGCAGTACTTC. It codes for CASSSSDSYEQYF.

J is TRBJ2-5 and V is TRBV5-5, with D hard to call. The length of the CDR3 is 14 residues. The germline V gene encodes CDR1 SGHKS and CDR2 YYEKEE (reference sequence). V gave up 3 bases and J gave up 5 bases, with 14 bases separating them. CDR3 sequence reads: CASSSGSFIETQYF. CDR3 bases: TGTGCCAGCAGCTCCGGCAGTTTTATTGAGACCCAGTACTTC. Filled out from reference TRBV5-5 and TRBJ2-5, the complete variable domain reads DAGVTQSPTHLIKTRGQQVTLRCSPISGHKSVSWYQQVLGQGPQFIFQYYEKEERGRGNFPDRFSARQFPNYSSELNVNALLLGDSALYLCASSSGSFIETQYFGPGTRLLVL.

This chain uses TRBV7-2 with TRBJ2-7; D not resolved. Germline-derived CDR1 and CDR2 are SGHTA and FQGNSA. The V and J ends lost 5 bases and 6 bases respectively, with 8 bases between them. The length of the CDR3 is 11 residues. This CDR3 reads CASSPDAEQYF. In DNA, the CDR3 is TGTGCCAGCAGCCCCGATGCCGAGCAGTACTTC.

This clone was observed once. The V gene is TRBV25-1, the J gene TRBJ2-5; the D gene is possibly TRBD2 (5 bases). The CDR3 totals 14 residues. Trimming removed 3 bases from V and 5 bases from J, with 13 bases in between. Germline V gene lookup returns CDR1 MGHDK and CDR2 SYGVNS. CDR3 nucleotide sequence: TGTGCCAGCAGTGATCAGCGAACGGGGGAGACCCAGTACTTC. Its translation is CASSDQRTGETQYF.

V and J are TRBV5-4 and TRBJ1-2, with D possibly matching TRBD1 (6 bases). This CDR3 has 10 amino acids. The germline CDR1 and CDR2 sequences are SGHNT and YYREEE (reference sequence). V was trimmed by 8 bases and J by 8 bases, leaving 10 bases between them. This CDR3 is CASGQWGYTF. CDR3 sequence (DNA): TGTGCCAGTGGACAGTGGGGCTACACCTTC.

The chain has TRBV11-2 and TRBJ2-7; TRBD2 aligns across 9 bases. Germline assignment: CDR1 SGHAT and CDR2 FQNNGV. After removal of 3 bases from V and 4 bases from J, the junction contained 7 bases not matched to a gene. The CDR3 is made up of 15 amino acids. CDR3 protein: CASSLSGSGGYEQYF. CDR3 coding DNA: TGTGCCAGCAGCTTGTCGGGTAGCGGGGGATACGAGCAGTACTTC.

The gene calls are TRBV15 and TRBJ1-4; D gene ambiguous. V gave up 7 bases and J gave up 6 bases, with 12 bases separating them. This CDR3 comprises 13 residues. Germline CDR1 is LNHNV and CDR2 is YYDKDF (reference sequence). CDR3: CATTRMGHEKLFF. DNA of the CDR3: TGTGCCACCACGAGAATGGGTCATGAAAAACTGTTTTTT.

This chain links TRBV6-1 with TRBJ1-6; TRBD1 matches at 9 bases. The V and J ends lost 2 bases and 6 bases, in that order; junction bases with no gene match: 2. CDR3 length: 15 amino acids. Germline CDR1 is MNHNS and CDR2 is SASEGT. The CDR3 bases are TGTGCCAGCAGTGAACCGACAGGGGGTAATTCACCCCTCCACTTT. Its protein product is CASSEPTGGNSPLHF.

The CDR3 coding sequence is TGTGCCAGCAGCTCACATATTAAAGGTTCTGGGGCCAACGTCCTGACTTTC. Translated: CASSSHIKGSGANVLTF. The rearrangement uses TRBV9 and TRBJ2-6, with D uncertain. Trimming removed 4 bases from V and 1 base from J, with 15 bases in between. Per the germline V gene, CDR1 is SGDLS and CDR2 is YYNGEE. The CDR3 is 17 amino acids.

V gene TRBV19 combines with J gene TRBJ1-5, with D tentatively TRBD1 (5 bases). Germline V lookup: CDR1 LNHDA, CDR2 SQIVND (reference sequence). The V gene lost 3 bases and the J gene lost 7 bases, with 13 bases spanning the gap. The CDR3 is 14 amino acids. The CDR3 DNA is TGTGCCAGTAGTATCGGGGGGGAGGTACAGCCCCAGCATTTT. Encoded protein: CASSIGGEVQPQHF.

In this sample, this clone turned up a few times. The chain combines TRBV28 with TRBJ2-7, with TRBD2 identical over 12 bases. Germline V gene lookup returns CDR1 MDHEN and CDR2 SYDVKM. The CDR3 loop spans 18 amino acids. J was trimmed by 2 bases and V by 5 bases; bases with no gene match: 13. The CDR3, as DNA: TGTGCCAGCAGTGACCCCCGACTAGCGGGAGCCGGACCCTACGAGCAGTACTTC. It specifies CASSDPRLAGAGPYEQYF.

The chain uses TRBV5-5 and TRBJ2-3; maybe TRBD1 (5 bases). In germline, CDR1 is SGHKS, CDR2 YYEKEE (reference sequence). The CDR3 runs to 16 residues. The ends were cut back, 5 bases at V and 0 bases at J, with 16 bases in the middle. CDR3 residues: CASRAAWTISTDTQYF. The CDR3 DNA follows: TGTGCCAGCAGGGCGGCCTGGACAATCAGCACAGATACGCAGTATTTT. Combining the CDR3 with reference TRBV5-5 and TRBJ2-3 gives the whole variable domain DAGVTQSPTHLIKTRGQQVTLRCSPISGHKSVSWYQQVLGQGPQFIFQYYEKEERGRGNFPDRFSARQFPNYSSELNVNALLLGDSALYLCASRAAWTISTDTQYFGPGTRLTVL.

The gene calls are TRBV6-5 and TRBJ2-1; D remains ambiguous. Germline V lookup: CDR1 MNHEY, CDR2 SVGAGI. Trimming cost V 4 bases and J 2 bases, with 9 bases left between them. The CDR3 runs to 14 residues. CDR3 sequence: CASSSDWPYNEQFF. In nucleotides, the CDR3 is TGTGCCAGCAGTTCCGACTGGCCCTACAATGAGCAGTTCTTC.

This clone came up many times. The chain combines TRBV6-1 with TRBJ2-1; D remains ambiguous. V dropped 7 bases and J dropped 8 bases, with 0 bases sitting between them. Germline CDR1 is MNHNS and CDR2 is SASEGT. This CDR3 contains 8 residues. The CDR3 DNA is TGTGCCAGCAATGAGCAGTTCTTC. This translates into CASNEQFF.

The chain carries TRBV4-1 and TRBJ1-1; no clear D. Germline assignment: CDR1 MGHRA and CDR2 YSYEKL. V was shortened by 4 bases and J by 1 base, with 16 bases between the two germline ends. This CDR3 region has 16 residues. CDR3 bases: TGCGCCAGCAGCCCTGGAGAGGGATTCGGGAACACTGAAGCTTTCTTT. Translating it yields CASSPGEGFGNTEAFF.

This rearrangement joins TRBV5-4 to TRBJ2-1; 9 nucleotides align to TRBD2. Germline V lookup: CDR1 SGHNT, CDR2 YYREEE (reference sequence). This CDR3 contains 19 residues. V trimming: 4 bases; J trimming: 3 bases; junction bases outside the gene matches: 17. DNA for the CDR3: TGTGCCAGCAGCCCCATTACCATTAGCGGGGGAAGGCTCTACAATGAGCAGTTCTTC. Its protein is CASSPITISGGRLYNEQFF.

This CDR3 reads CASSGGWVAGPYEQYF. The CDR3 DNA follows: TGTGCCAGCAGCGGGGGCTGGGTAGCAGGACCCTACGAGCAGTACTTC. The chain is built from TRBV9 and TRBJ2-7; D perhaps matches TRBD1 (5 bases). Germline V gene sequence: CDR1 SGDLS, CDR2 YYNGEE. With 3 bases removed from V and 2 bases from J, the gap between germline ends came to 18 bases. The CDR3 runs to 16 residues. Complete variable domain (other parts from reference TRBV9 and TRBJ2-7): DSGVTQTPKHLITATGQRVTLRCSPRSGDLSVYWYQQSLDQGLQFLIQYYNGEERAKGNILERFSAQQFPDLHSELNLSSLELGDSALYFCASSGGWVAGPYEQYFGPGTRLTVT.

This sequence joins TRBV19 and TRBJ2-7; no clear D gene. The germline V and J ends were trimmed by 9 bases and 4 bases, with 34 bases remaining between them. Germline assignment: CDR1 LNHDA and CDR2 SQIVND (reference sequence). The CDR3 consists of 19 residues. The CDR3 nucleotides are TGTGCCAGCCCGATACAGATACAGCCACAGTATAGAGACGGATACGAGCAGTACTTC. It encodes CASPIQIQPQYRDGYEQYF.

This clone has ten or more counts. This chain links TRBV19 with TRBJ2-1; the D call may be TRBD1 or TRBD2 (5 bases each). V lost 3 bases to trimming and J lost 4 bases, with 13 bases between them. CDR3 size: 15 residues. The germline gives CDR1 LNHDA, CDR2 SQIVND (reference sequence). The CDR3 nucleotides read TGTGCCAGTAGTATTTGGGGGAATGGATACAATGAGCAGTTCTTC. Translation gives CASSIWGNGYNEQFF.

In its sample, this clone was seen many times. The chain uses TRBV7-4 and TRBJ1-1; TRBD1 is a possible D gene (5 bases). CDR3 length: 13 amino acids. CDR1 SGHVT and CDR2 SQSDAQ come from the germline V gene. Trimming pared 2 bases from V and 5 bases from J, leaving 9 bases between. The CDR3 region is CASSLQGRTEAFF. The CDR3 DNA reads TGTGCCAGCAGCTTACAGGGACGGACTGAAGCTTTCTTT. Variable domain in full (rest from reference TRBV7-4 and TRBJ1-1): GAGVSQSPRYKVAKRGRDVALRCDSISGHVTLYWYRQTLGQGSEVLTYSQSDAQRDKSGRPSGRFSAERPERSVSTLKIQRTEQGDSAVYLCASSLQGRTEAFFGQGTRLTVV.

J is TRBJ2-1 and V is TRBV27; a weak D match, TRBD2 (6 bases). CDR1 and CDR2 from the germline V gene are MNHEY and SMNVEV (reference sequence). This CDR3 has 11 amino acids. V was shortened by 7 bases and J by 7 bases, with 8 bases between the two germline ends. In DNA, the CDR3 is TGTGCCAGCAATCGGGGGAATGAGCAGTTCTTC. Residues: CASNRGNEQFF.